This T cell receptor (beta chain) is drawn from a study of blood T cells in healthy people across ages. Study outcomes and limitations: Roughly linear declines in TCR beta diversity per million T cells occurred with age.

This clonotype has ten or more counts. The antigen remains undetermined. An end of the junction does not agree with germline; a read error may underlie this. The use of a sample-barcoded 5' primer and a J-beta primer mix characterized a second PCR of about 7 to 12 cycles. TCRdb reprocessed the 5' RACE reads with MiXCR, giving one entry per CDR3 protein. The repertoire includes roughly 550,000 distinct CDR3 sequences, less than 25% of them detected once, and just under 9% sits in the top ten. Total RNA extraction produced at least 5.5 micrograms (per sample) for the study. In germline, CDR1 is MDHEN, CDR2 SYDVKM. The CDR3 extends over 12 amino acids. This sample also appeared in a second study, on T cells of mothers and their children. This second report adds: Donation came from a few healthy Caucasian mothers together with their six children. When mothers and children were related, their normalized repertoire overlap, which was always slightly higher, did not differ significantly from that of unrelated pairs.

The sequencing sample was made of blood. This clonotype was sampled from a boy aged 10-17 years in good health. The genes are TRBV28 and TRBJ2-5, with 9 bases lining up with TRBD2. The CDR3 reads CASSLLGTSLFF. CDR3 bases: TGTGCCAGCAGCCTCCTCGGGACTAGCCTGTTCTTC.